Shown below are 29 T cell receptor beta chains from a single sample sequenced in a study of blood T cell repertoires in COVID-19. Sequenced by immunoSEQ multiplex PCR; TCRdb stores in-frame clones only, minus some. The data contain 250,000 to 300,000 clones, about 89% of them singletons. The specimen sequenced was PBMCs or T cells enriched from blood (not recorded which). The receptors shown here come from a human donor in a cohort exposed to, infected with or recovered from COVID-19 (not recorded which). The donor label of this sample is uncertain.

V gene TRBV6-1 combines with J gene TRBJ1-1; TRBD1 is a possible D gene (5 bases). The germline V gene encodes CDR1 MNHNS and CDR2 SASEGT. V shed 0 bases and J shed 5 bases, with 16 bases lying between them. This CDR3 has 16 residues. The CDR3 sequence is CASSEARIFRETEAFF. The CDR3 nucleotides are TGTGCCAGCAGTGAAGCTAGGATATTCAGGGAAACTGAAGCTTTCTTT.

The chain employs TRBV6-4 and TRBJ1-2; TRBD1 is a possible D gene (6 bases). The germline gives CDR1 MRHNA, CDR2 SNTAGT. This CDR3 region has 15 residues. V lost 3 bases, J lost 1 base, and 12 bases lay in between. The CDR3 is CASSETDRVNYGYTF. The CDR3 DNA reads TGTGCCAGCAGTGAAACGGACAGAGTTAACTATGGCTACACCTTC.

This clone was seen just once. The chain is built from TRBV30 and TRBJ1-4; possibly TRBD1 for D (6 bases). The germline V gene has CDR1 GTSNPN and CDR2 SVGIG (reference sequence). The CDR3 is 15 amino acids. The V and J ends lost 3 bases and 7 bases respectively, with 18 bases between them. CDR3 sequence: CAWRRRGGATEKLFF. The CDR3, as DNA: TGTGCCTGGAGGCGGCGCGGGGGGGCGACTGAAAAACTGTTTTTT.

The chain has TRBV19 and TRBJ2-3, with 7 bases that match TRBD2. Germline V gives CDR1 LNHDA, CDR2 SQIVND (reference sequence). Trimming removed 3 bases from V and 3 bases from J; junction bases left unmatched: 12. CDR3 length: 17 amino acids. For the CDR3, the DNA is TGTGCCAGTAGTATTCGGGGGACTACATGGCCGACAGATACGCAGTATTTT. The encoded protein is CASSIRGTTWPTDTQYF.

The V gene is TRBV6-5, the J gene TRBJ1-5; D gene ambiguous. Per germline, CDR1 MNHEY and CDR2 SVGAGI. The CDR3 extends over 13 amino acids. Trimming removed 8 bases from V and 4 bases from J, with 12 bases in between. The CDR3 protein is CASGQRRNQPQHF. DNA of the CDR3: TGTGCCAGCGGCCAGCGGCGGAATCAGCCCCAGCATTTT.

The V gene is TRBV3-1 (or the pseudogene TRBV3-2), the J gene TRBJ1-5; D gene unclear. The germline V and J ends were trimmed by 0 bases and 5 bases, with 5 bases remaining between them. The CDR3 contains 13 residues. Germline V lookup: CDR1 LGHDT, CDR2 YNNKEL (reference sequence). CDR3 nucleotides: TGTGCCAGCAGCCAAGATCGGTATCAGCCCCAGCATTTT. This gives the protein CASSQDRYQPQHF.

The chain employs TRBV9 and TRBJ1-1, with unresolved D. V was trimmed by 2 bases and J by 4 bases, leaving 12 bases between them. This CDR3 has 14 amino acids. Per the germline V gene, CDR1 is SGDLS and CDR2 is YYNGEE. In nucleotides, the CDR3 is TGTGCCAGCAGCGTTACTCAAAGAGGCACTGAAGCTTTCTTT. Translation gives CASSVTQRGTEAFF.

This chain joins TRBV28 and TRBJ1-6; the match to TRBD1 covers 9 bases. The ends lost 11 bases at V and 14 bases at J; junction bases unmatched: 10. The CDR3 sequence is 12 residues long. Germline CDR1 and CDR2: MDHEN and SYDVKM. In nucleotides, the CDR3 is TGTGCCGCCTCCTTTGACAGGGGGGCCCTCCACTTT. Translated: CAASFDRGALHF.

In the case of this clone: This sample includes further DNA sequences coding for the same CDR3. The chain combines TRBV6-1 with TRBJ1-1; TRBD1 is a possible D gene (5 bases). Trimming took off 0 bases at V and 1 base at J, with 6 bases between the two ends. Germline-derived CDR1 and CDR2 are MNHNS and SASEGT. The CDR3 consists of 14 residues. CDR3 in DNA: TGTGCCAGCAGTGAAGCGGGGGGGAACACTGAAGCTTTCTTT. Protein: CASSEAGGNTEAFF.

The genes are TRBV7-9 and TRBJ1-1; 7 nucleotides line up with TRBD1. The CDR3 length is 14 residues. The V gene's germline CDR1 is SEHNR and CDR2 FQNEAQ (reference sequence). V lost 5 bases to trimming and J lost 3 bases; unmatched junction nucleotides: 6. CDR3 loop: CASSIKTGYTEAFF. The CDR3 DNA sequence: TGTGCCAGCAGCATCAAGACAGGGTACACTGAAGCTTTCTTT.

The J gene is TRBJ2-2, the V gene TRBV7-3; tentatively, D is TRBD2 (5 bases). The CDR3 is 14 amino acids. V dropped 1 base and J dropped 7 bases, with 10 bases sitting between them. Germline CDR1 is SGHTA and CDR2 is FQGTGA. The CDR3 sequence: CASSLRAADGELFF. The CDR3 nucleotides read TGTGCCAGCAGCTTAAGAGCGGCCGACGGGGAGCTGTTTTTT.

CDR3 protein: CASSAGDTSTDTQYF. DNA for the CDR3: TGTGCCAGCAGCGCAGGGGACACCAGCACAGATACGCAGTATTTT. The V call is TRBV5-4, the J call TRBJ2-3; perhaps TRBD1 as D (6 bases). V was pared by 4 bases and J by 0 bases, with 12 bases between. This CDR3 contains 15 residues. The germline V gene has CDR1 SGHNT and CDR2 YYREEE (reference sequence). Complete variable domain (other parts from reference TRBV5-4 and TRBJ2-3): ETGVTQSPTHLIKTRGQQVTLRCSSQSGHNTVSWYQQALGQGPQFIFQYYREEENGRGNFPPRFSGLQFPNYSSELNVNALELDDSALYLCASSAGDTSTDTQYFGPGTRLTVL.

V usage is TRBV7-9 and J usage is TRBJ2-7, with 7 bases aligning to TRBD1. Germline CDR1 SEHNR, CDR2 FQNEAQ (reference sequence). V trimming: 5 bases; J trimming: 6 bases; junction bases outside the gene matches: 10. This CDR3 has 14 amino acids. The CDR3 loop is CASSPPGQPGEQYF. As DNA, the CDR3 is TGTGCCAGCAGCCCGCCGGGACAGCCGGGCGAGCAGTACTTC.

The chain carries TRBV27 and TRBJ1-1, with a weak D call TRBD1 (5 bases). Trimming cost V 5 bases and J 3 bases, with 22 bases left between them. Germline values: CDR1 MNHEY, CDR2 SMNVEV (reference sequence). The CDR3 loop spans 17 amino acids. CDR3 sequence: CASSLLKSGHMDTEAFF. The CDR3 coding sequence is TGTGCCAGCAGTCTACTTAAATCTGGACATATGGACACTGAAGCTTTCTTT.

V and J are TRBV7-2 and TRBJ2-3; 7 bases fit TRBD2. The CDR3 sequence is 14 residues long. V lost 10 bases, J lost 0 bases, and 7 bases stayed unmatched. Germline V gene sequence: CDR1 SGHTA, CDR2 FQGNSA. CDR3 bases: TGTGCCACGGAGCGGGGTTATAGCACAGATACGCAGTATTTT. Its protein product is CATERGYSTDTQYF.

J is TRBJ1-1 and V is TRBV11-2; D uncertain. V was trimmed by 3 bases and J by 6 bases, leaving 8 bases between them. CDR1 and CDR2 from the germline V gene are SGHAT and FQNNGV. This CDR3 has 12 amino acids. In nucleotides, the CDR3 is TGTGCCAGCAGCTTTTTGAGATCTGAAGCTTTCTTT. This gives the protein CASSFLRSEAFF.

The chain carries TRBV4-1 and TRBJ1-5, with D maybe TRBD1 (6 bases). V was pared by 5 bases and J by 5 bases, with 19 bases between. The germline CDR1 and CDR2 sequences are MGHRA and YSYEKL. CDR3 length: 16 residues. CDR3 protein: CASSAQGWSVDQPQHF. For the CDR3, the DNA is TGCGCCAGCAGCGCACAGGGATGGAGTGTGGATCAGCCCCAGCATTTT.

This chain uses TRBV10-3 with TRBJ2-5, with no clear D. This CDR3 comprises 12 residues. V shed 5 bases and J shed 5 bases, with 9 bases lying between them. From germline, CDR1 is ENHRY and CDR2 SYGVKD. This CDR3 is CAISQPRETQYF. CDR3 in DNA: TGTGCCATCAGTCAACCTAGGGAGACCCAGTACTTC.

This clone was seen once. V gene TRBV30 combines with J gene TRBJ1-4; 7 bases match TRBD1. This CDR3 spans 12 amino acids. Germline V gene lookup returns CDR1 GTSNPN and CDR2 SVGIG (reference sequence). The V and J ends lost 4 bases and 8 bases, in that order; junction bases with no gene match: 4. Here the CDR3 DNA reads TGTGCCTGGACAGGGGGGAGGGAAAAACTGTTTTTT. It yields the protein CAWTGGREKLFF.

V and J are TRBV6-2 or TRBV6-3 and TRBJ1-1, with 8 bases fitting TRBD1. Trimming removed 6 bases from V and 8 bases from J; junction bases left unmatched: 8. This CDR3 has 13 amino acids. The germline V gene encodes CDR1 MNHEY and CDR2 SVGEGT. DNA of the CDR3: TGTGCCAGCAGCCCAGACAGGGGATGGGAAGCTTTCTTT. Its translation: CASSPDRGWEAFF.

The J gene is TRBJ1-4, the V gene TRBV10-1; TRBD1 agrees at 11 bases. Looked up from germline, CDR1 is WNHNN and CDR2 is SYGVQD (reference sequence). The CDR3 is 14 residues long. V dropped 6 bases and J dropped 8; count of bases not matched to a gene: 5. The CDR3 sequence: CASRGGQGEEKLFF. CDR3 DNA sequence: TGCGCCAGCAGGGGGGGACAGGGGGAGGAAAAACTGTTTTTT.

The chain combines TRBV10-3 with TRBJ1-6; TRBD1 matches at 9 bases. The germline V gene has CDR1 ENHRY and CDR2 SYGVKD. CDR3 length equals 13 residues. V trimming: 11 bases; J trimming: 7 bases; junction bases outside the gene matches: 6. CDR3 protein: CASSGTGNSPLHF. The CDR3 DNA sequence: TGTGCCTCCTCCGGGACAGGGAATTCACCCCTCCACTTT.

J is TRBJ2-1 and V is TRBV14; maybe TRBD2 (6 bases). Trimming removed 2 bases from V and 5 bases from J, with 13 bases in between. The germline gives CDR1 SGHDN, CDR2 FVKESK. The CDR3 consists of 15 residues. The chain's CDR3 is CASSQMWRGDNEQFF. In DNA, the CDR3 is TGTGCCAGCAGCCAAATGTGGCGGGGAGACAATGAGCAGTTCTTC.

This chain joins TRBV14 and TRBJ2-7; a weak D match, TRBD2 (6 bases). Germline values: CDR1 SGHDN, CDR2 FVKESK. The CDR3 contains 17 residues. The germline V and J ends were trimmed by 0 bases and 0 bases, with 15 bases remaining between them. The DNA of the CDR3 is TGTGCCAGCAGCCAAGATCGGGCCTTGCGGGGCTCCTACGAGCAGTACTTC. Protein: CASSQDRALRGSYEQYF.

This chain connects TRBV19 to TRBJ2-1; D not resolved. V was cut by 3 bases and J by 7 bases, with 4 bases left in between. The CDR3 is 11 amino acids. Germline CDR1 is LNHDA and CDR2 is SQIVND (reference sequence). CDR3 sequence (DNA): TGTGCCAGTAGTATTCCAAATGAGCAGTTCTTC. Encoded protein: CASSIPNEQFF.

The chain couples TRBV9 to TRBJ1-6, with D perhaps matching TRBD1 (5 bases). Germline-derived CDR1 and CDR2 are SGDLS and YYNGEE. Trimming removed 5 bases from V and 5 bases from J, with 11 bases in between. This CDR3 has 14 residues. CDR3 nucleotide sequence: TGTGCCAGCAGGGCGGGGACGGATAATTCACCCCTCCACTTT. Translating gives CASRAGTDNSPLHF. Supplemented by reference TRBV9 and TRBJ1-6, the full variable domain reads DSGVTQTPKHLITATGQRVTLRCSPRSGDLSVYWYQQSLDQGLQFLIQYYNGEERAKGNILERFSAQQFPDLHSELNLSSLELGDSALYFCASRAGTDNSPLHFGNGTRLTVT.

The chain links TRBV7-7 to TRBJ2-2; perhaps TRBD1 as D (6 bases). The germline V gene encodes CDR1 SSHAT and CDR2 FNYEAQ (reference sequence). Trimming left V 5 bases short and J 13 bases short, with 23 bases between. This CDR3 is built from 15 residues. CDR3 sequence (DNA): TGTGCCAGCAGCCCAGACGGGACACCCGTAGGTGGGCTGTTTTTT. Its translation is CASSPDGTPVGGLFF.

V gene TRBV2 combines with J gene TRBJ1-3, with no clear D. The length of the CDR3 is 12 residues. V lost 4 bases and J lost 5, with 6 bases in between. Germline V gene data show CDR1 as SNHLY and CDR2 as FYNNEI. This CDR3 reads CASSVARNTIYF. In nucleotides, the CDR3 is TGTGCCAGCAGTGTGGCTCGAAACACCATATATTTT. Complete variable domain (other parts from reference TRBV2 and TRBJ1-3): EPEVTQTPSHQVTQMGQEVILRCVPISNHLYFYWYRQILGQKVEFLVSFYNNEISEKSEIFDDQFSVERPDGSNFTLKIRSTKLEDSAMYFCASSVARNTIYFGEGSWLTVV.

The genes are TRBV4-1 and TRBJ1-2; 10 bases map to TRBD1. CDR3 length equals 14 residues. Per germline, CDR1 MGHRA and CDR2 YSYEKL. The V gene end was trimmed by 4 bases and the J gene end by 4 bases; junction bases not matched to a gene: 3. The CDR3 nucleotides read TGCGCCAGCAGCCCCGGGACAGGGGTCTATGGCTACACCTTC. As protein: CASSPGTGVYGYTF.